One and the same sample provided the 5 T cell receptor beta chains below, sequenced in a study of T cells expressing NK-cell markers. TCRdb re-analyzed the 5' RACE reads; it lists each CDR3 protein once, without DNA. The record lists approximately 170,000 distinct CDR3 sequences, of which the ten most abundant hold 20% to 25%. Sample: blood T cells: a sorted CD56 or NKG2C T cell subset, CD4+ or CD8+ T cells, or bulk PBMC T cells (not recorded which). The receptors were gathered from a man aged 18-75 years in good health.

The chain combines TRBV7-3 with TRBJ2-7; TCRdb reports TRBD1, a call that lacks DNA to check it against. This CDR3 has 15 residues. Germline assignment: CDR1 SGHTA and CDR2 FQGTGA. CDR3 sequence: CASSEGQGSPYEQYF.

The V and J genes are TRBV7-6 and TRBJ1-3; no DNA is available, so the TRBD1 call from TCRdb remains unchecked. This CDR3 contains 15 residues. Germline CDR1 is SGHVS and CDR2 is FNYEAQ. The CDR3 sequence is CASSRQGAAGNTIYF.

This sequence joins TRBV12-3 or TRBV12-4 and TRBJ2-3; the D call of TRBD2 rests on TCRdb alone, since no DNA is present to check it. This CDR3 region has 19 residues. The CDR3 is CASSLALSSGGSPTDTQYF.

The chain joins TRBV9 to TRBJ2-1; the D gene TCRdb calls, TRBD1, cannot be checked with no DNA. CDR1 is SGDLS, CDR2 YYNGEE, per germline. The CDR3 totals 13 residues. This chain's CDR3 is CASSAGGRSEQFF.

The chain recombines TRBV6-1 with TRBJ2-5; TCRdb designates TRBD2, a call that cannot be tested without DNA. This CDR3 has 17 residues. Per germline, CDR1 MNHNS and CDR2 SASEGT. The CDR3 sequence is CASKRGLAGFHQETQYF.